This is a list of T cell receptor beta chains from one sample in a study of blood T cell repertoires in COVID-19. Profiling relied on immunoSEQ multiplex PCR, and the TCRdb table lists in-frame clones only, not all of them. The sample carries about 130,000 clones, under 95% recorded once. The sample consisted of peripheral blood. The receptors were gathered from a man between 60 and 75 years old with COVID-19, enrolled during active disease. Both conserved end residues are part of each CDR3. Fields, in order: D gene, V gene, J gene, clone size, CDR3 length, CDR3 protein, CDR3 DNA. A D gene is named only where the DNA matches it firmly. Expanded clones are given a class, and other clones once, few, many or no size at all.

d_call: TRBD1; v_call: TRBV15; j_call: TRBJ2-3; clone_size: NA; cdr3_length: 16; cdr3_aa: CATSRGGGTGADTQYF; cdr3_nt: TGTGCCACCAGCAGAGGAGGTGGGACAGGGGCAGATACGCAGTATTTT
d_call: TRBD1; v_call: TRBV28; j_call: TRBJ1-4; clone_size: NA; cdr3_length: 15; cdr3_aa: CASSSGQGGWEKLFF; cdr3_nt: TGTGCCAGCAGCTCCGGACAGGGCGGATGGGAAAAACTGTTTTTT
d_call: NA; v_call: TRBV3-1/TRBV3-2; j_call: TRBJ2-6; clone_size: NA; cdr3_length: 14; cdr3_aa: CASERRSGANVLTF; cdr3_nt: TGTGCCAGCGAAAGGAGGTCTGGGGCCAACGTCCTGACTTTC
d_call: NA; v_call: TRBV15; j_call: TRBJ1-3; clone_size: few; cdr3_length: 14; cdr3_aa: CATSSGLSGNTIYF; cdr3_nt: TGTGCCACCAGTTCGGGTTTGTCTGGAAACACCATATATTTT
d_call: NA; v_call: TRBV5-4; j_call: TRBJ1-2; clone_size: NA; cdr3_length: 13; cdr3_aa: CASSLGAREGYTF; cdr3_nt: TGTGCCAGCAGCTTGGGGGCTCGGGAGGGCTACACCTTC
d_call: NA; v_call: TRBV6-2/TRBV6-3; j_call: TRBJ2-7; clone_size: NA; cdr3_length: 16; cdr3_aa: CASSPLIQGLSYEQYF; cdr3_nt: TGTGCCAGCAGTCCCCTTATCCAGGGGCTCTCCTACGAGCAGTACTTC
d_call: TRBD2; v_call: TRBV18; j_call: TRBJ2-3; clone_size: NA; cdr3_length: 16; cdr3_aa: CASSTGTSGFTDTQYF; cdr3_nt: TGTGCCAGCTCGACCGGGACTAGCGGTTTCACAGATACGCAGTATTTT
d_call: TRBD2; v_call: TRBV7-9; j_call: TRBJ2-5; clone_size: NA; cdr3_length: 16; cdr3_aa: CASRETSGGVHETQYF; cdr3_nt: TGTGCCAGCAGAGAGACTAGCGGAGGGGTACACGAGACCCAGTACTTC
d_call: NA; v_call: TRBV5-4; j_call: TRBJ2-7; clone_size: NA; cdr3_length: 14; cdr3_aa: CASSLEGGAYEQYF; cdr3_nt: TGTGCCAGCAGCTTGGAGGGGGGGGCCTACGAGCAGTACTTC
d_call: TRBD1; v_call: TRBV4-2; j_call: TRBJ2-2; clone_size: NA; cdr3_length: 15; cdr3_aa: CASSQEGTADGELFF; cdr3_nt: TGTGCCAGCAGCCAAGAAGGGACAGCGGACGGGGAGCTGTTTTTT
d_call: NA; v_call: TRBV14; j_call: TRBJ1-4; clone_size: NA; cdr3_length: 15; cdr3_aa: CASRRSTRLNEKLFF; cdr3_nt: TGTGCCAGCAGGCGCTCGACACGTTTGAATGAAAAACTGTTTTTT
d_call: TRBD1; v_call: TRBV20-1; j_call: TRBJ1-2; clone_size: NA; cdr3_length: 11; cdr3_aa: CSATDRVGYTF; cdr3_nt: TGCAGTGCTACGGACAGGGTTGGCTACACCTTC
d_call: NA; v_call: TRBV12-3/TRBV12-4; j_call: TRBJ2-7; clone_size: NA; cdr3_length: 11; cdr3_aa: CASSSRGEQYF; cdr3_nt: TGTGCCAGCAGCTCTAGGGGGGAGCAGTACTTC
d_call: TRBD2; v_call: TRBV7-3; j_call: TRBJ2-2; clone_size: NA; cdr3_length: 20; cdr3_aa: CASSLTGTSGITVGAGELFF; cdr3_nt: TGTGCCAGCAGCTTAACGGGGACTAGCGGTATTACCGTTGGGGCCGGGGAGCTGTTTTTT
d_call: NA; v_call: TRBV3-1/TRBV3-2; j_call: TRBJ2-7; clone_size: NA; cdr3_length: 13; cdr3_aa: CASSQDAYYEQYF; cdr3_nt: TGTGCCAGCAGCCAAGATGCCTACTACGAGCAGTACTTC
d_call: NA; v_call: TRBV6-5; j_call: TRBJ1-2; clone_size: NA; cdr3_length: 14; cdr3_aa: CASRSQGLNYGYTF; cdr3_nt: TGTGCCAGCAGATCACAGGGCTTGAACTATGGCTACACCTTC
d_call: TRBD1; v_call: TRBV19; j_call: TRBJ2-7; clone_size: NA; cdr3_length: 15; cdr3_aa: CASTPGWTGAEEQYF; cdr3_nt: TGTGCCAGTACCCCAGGTTGGACAGGGGCAGAGGAGCAGTACTTC
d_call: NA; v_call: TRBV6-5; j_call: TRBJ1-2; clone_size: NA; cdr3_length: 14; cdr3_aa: CASAGSYFNYGYTF; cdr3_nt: TGTGCCAGCGCAGGCAGCTACTTTAACTATGGCTACACCTTC
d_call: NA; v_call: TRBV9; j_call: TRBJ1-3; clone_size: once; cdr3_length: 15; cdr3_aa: CASSVADESGNTIYF; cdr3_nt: TGTGCCAGCAGCGTAGCCGATGAGTCAGGAAACACCATATATTTT
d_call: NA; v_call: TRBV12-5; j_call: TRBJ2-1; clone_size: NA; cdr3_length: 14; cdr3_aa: CASAPLQGNNEQFF; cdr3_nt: TGTGCTAGTGCCCCCCTACAGGGCAACAATGAGCAGTTCTTC
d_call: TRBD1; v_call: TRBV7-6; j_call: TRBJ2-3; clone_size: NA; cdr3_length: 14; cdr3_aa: CASSKQGATDTQYF; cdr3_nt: TGTGCCAGCAGCAAACAGGGGGCCACCGATACGCAGTATTTT
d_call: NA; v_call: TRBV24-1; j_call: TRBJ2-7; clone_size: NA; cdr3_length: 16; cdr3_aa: CATSDLLSGSKYEQYF; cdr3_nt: TGTGCCACCAGTGATTTACTAAGTGGGAGTAAGTACGAGCAGTACTTC
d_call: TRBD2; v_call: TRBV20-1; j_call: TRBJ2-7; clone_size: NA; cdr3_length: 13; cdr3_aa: CSASWGGSYEQYF; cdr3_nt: TGCAGTGCTAGTTGGGGGGGCTCCTACGAGCAGTACTTC
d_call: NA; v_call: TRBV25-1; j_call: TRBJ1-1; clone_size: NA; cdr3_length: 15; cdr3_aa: CASSSNPTENTEAFF; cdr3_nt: TGTGCCAGCAGTTCTAATCCGACAGAAAACACTGAAGCTTTCTTT
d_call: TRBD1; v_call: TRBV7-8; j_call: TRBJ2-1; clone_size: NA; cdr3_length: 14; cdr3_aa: CASSRRTGYNEQFF; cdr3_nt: TGTGCCAGCAGCCGACGGACAGGATACAATGAGCAGTTCTTC
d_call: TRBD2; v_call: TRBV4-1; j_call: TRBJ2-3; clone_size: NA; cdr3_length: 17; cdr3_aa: CASSPRTSGAAADTQYF; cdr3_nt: TGCGCCAGCAGCCCCAGGACTAGCGGGGCGGCAGCAGATACGCAGTATTTT
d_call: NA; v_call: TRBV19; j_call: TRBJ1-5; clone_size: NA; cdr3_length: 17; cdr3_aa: CASSIDTGMRSNQPQHF; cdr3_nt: TGTGCCAGTAGTATAGACACAGGGATGCGTAGCAATCAGCCCCAGCATTTT
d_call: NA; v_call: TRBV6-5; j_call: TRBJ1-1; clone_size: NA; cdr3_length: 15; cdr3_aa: CASSSPDSVNTEAFF; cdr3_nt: TGTGCCAGCAGTTCACCGGACAGTGTGAACACTGAAGCTTTCTTT
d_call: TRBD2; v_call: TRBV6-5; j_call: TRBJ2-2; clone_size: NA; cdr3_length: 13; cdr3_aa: CASSPQRGGELFF; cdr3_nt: TGTGCCAGCAGCCCGCAGCGGGGCGGGGAGCTGTTTTTT
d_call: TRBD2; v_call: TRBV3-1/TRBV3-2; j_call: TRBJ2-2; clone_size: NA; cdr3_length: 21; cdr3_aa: CASSRSTAREIEREKTGELFF; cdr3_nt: TGTGCCAGCAGCCGGTCGACCGCCAGGGAGATAGAGCGGGAGAAGACCGGGGAGCTGTTTTTT
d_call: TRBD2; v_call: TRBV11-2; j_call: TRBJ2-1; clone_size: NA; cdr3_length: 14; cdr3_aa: CASSPTAGGGEQFF; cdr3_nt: TGTGCCAGCAGCCCAACAGCGGGAGGCGGGGAGCAGTTCTTC
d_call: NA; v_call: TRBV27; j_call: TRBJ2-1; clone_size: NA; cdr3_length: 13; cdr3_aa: CASSFGQGNEQFF; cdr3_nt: TGTGCCAGCAGTTTCGGGCAGGGGAATGAGCAGTTCTTC
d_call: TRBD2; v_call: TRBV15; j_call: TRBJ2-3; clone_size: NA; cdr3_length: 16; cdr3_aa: CATRSVAGGLGDTQYF; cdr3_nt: TGTGCCACCAGGTCCGTAGCGGGAGGGTTGGGGGATACGCAGTATTTT
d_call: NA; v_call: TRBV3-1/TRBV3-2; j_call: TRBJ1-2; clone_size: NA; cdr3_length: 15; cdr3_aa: CASSQSPGGIYGYTF; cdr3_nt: TGTGCCAGCAGCCAATCCCCCGGAGGAATCTATGGCTACACCTTC
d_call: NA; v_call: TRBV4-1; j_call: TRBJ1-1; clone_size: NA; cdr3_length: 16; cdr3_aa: CASSRQDGLGGTEAFF; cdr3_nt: TGCGCCAGCAGCCGACAAGATGGGCTCGGGGGGACTGAAGCTTTCTTT
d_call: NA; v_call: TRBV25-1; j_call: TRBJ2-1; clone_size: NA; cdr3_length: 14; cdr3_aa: CASRDSPSYNEQFF; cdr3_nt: TGTGCCAGCAGAGACTCCCCCTCCTACAATGAGCAGTTCTTC
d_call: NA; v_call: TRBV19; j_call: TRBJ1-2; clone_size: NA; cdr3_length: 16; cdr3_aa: CASSIGSGLANYGYTF; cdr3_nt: TGTGCCAGTAGTATAGGGTCGGGACTAGCTAACTATGGCTACACCTTC
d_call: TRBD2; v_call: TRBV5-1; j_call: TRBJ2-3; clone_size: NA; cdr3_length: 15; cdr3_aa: CASSLLAGATDTQYF; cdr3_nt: TGCGCCAGCAGCTTGTTAGCGGGAGCGACAGATACGCAGTATTTT
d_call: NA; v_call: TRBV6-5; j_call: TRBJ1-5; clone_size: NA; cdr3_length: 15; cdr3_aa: CASSYSGGGNQPQHF; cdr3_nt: TGTGCCAGCAGTTACTCGGGGGGGGGCAATCAGCCCCAGCATTTT
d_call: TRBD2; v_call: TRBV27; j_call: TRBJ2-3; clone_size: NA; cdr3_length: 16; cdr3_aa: CASRPLAGGLGDTQYF; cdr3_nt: TGTGCCAGCAGACCCCTGGCGGGAGGGCTTGGAGATACGCAGTATTTT
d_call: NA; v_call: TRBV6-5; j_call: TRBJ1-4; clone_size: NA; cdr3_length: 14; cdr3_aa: CASTQIGVGEKLFF; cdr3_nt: TGTGCCAGCACTCAAATAGGGGTTGGTGAAAAACTGTTTTTT
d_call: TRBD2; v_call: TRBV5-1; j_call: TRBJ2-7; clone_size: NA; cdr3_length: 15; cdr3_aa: CASSLQTSGKHEQYF; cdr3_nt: TGCGCCAGCAGCCTTCAGACTAGCGGGAAACACGAGCAGTACTTC
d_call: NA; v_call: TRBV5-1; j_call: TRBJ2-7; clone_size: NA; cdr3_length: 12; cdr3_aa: CASSSDTYEQYF; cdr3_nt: TGCGCCAGCAGCTCTGACACGTACGAGCAGTACTTC
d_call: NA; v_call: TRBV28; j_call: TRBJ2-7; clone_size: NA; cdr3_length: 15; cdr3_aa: CASSLDGLATYEQYF; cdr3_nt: TGTGCCAGCAGTTTAGATGGGTTAGCCACCTACGAGCAGTACTTC
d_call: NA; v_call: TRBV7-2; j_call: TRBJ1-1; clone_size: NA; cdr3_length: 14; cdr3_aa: CASSLFQGSTEAFF; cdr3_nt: TGTGCCAGCAGCTTATTTCAGGGTAGCACTGAAGCTTTCTTT
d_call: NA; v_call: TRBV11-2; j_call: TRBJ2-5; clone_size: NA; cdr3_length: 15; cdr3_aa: CASSLNPARSETQYF; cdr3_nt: TGTGCCAGCAGCTTAAACCCAGCCAGGTCAGAGACCCAGTACTTC
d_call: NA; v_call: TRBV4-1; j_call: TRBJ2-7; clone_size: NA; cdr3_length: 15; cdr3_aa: CASSQPGGRYGEQYF; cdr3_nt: TGCGCCAGCAGCCAACCCGGAGGACGGTACGGCGAGCAGTACTTC
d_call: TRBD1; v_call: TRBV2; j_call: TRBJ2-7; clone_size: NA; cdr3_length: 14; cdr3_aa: CASRTGHLTYEQYF; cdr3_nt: TGTGCCAGCAGGACAGGGCACTTGACCTACGAGCAGTACTTC
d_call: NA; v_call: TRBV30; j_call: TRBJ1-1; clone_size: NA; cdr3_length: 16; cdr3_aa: CAWSPLRDSRNTEAFF; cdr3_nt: TGTGCCTGGAGTCCCCTAAGGGACTCCCGGAACACTGAAGCTTTCTTT
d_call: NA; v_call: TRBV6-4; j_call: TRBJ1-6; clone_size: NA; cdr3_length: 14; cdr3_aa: CASSEGPRGSPLHF; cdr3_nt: TGTGCCAGCAGTGAGGGTCCTCGGGGTTCACCCCTCCACTTT
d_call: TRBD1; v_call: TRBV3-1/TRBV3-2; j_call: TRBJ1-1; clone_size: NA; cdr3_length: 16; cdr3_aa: CASSSWDRGEFTEAFF; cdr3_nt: TGTGCCAGCAGCTCATGGGACAGGGGTGAATTCACTGAAGCTTTCTTT
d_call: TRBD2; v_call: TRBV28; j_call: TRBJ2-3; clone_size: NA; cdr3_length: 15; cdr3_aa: CASSIGLVPTDTQYF; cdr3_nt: TGTGCCAGCAGTATTGGACTAGTCCCCACAGATACGCAGTATTTT
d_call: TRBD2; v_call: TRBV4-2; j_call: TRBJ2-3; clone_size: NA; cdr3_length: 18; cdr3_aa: CASSFQQGTSGGTDTQYF; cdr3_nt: TGTGCCAGCAGCTTCCAGCAGGGGACTAGCGGAGGCACAGATACGCAGTATTTT
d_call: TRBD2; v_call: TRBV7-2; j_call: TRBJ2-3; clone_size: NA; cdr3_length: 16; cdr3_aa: CASSSVAGGTTDTQYF; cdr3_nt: TGTGCCAGCAGCTCTGTAGCGGGAGGCACGACAGATACGCAGTATTTT